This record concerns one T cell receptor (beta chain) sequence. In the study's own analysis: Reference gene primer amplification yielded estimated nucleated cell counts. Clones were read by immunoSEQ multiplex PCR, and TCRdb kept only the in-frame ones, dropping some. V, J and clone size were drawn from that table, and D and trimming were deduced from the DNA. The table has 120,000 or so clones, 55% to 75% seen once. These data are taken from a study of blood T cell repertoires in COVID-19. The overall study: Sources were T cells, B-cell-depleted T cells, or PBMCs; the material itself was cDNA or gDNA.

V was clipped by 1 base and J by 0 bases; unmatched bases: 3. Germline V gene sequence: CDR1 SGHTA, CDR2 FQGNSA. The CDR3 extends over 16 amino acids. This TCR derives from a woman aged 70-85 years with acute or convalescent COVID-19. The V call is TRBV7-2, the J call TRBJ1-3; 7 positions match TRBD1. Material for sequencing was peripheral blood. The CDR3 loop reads CASSLGRGSSGNTIYF. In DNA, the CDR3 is TGTGCCAGCAGCTTAGGCAGGGGGAGCTCTGGAAACACCATATATTTT.